The rows below give T cell receptor beta chains drawn from one sample of a study of blood T cell repertoires in COVID-19. Profiling relied on immunoSEQ multiplex PCR, and the TCRdb table lists in-frame clones only, not all of them. The profile covers fewer than 200,000 clones, with around 67% appearing a single time and under 3.5% taken by the ten largest. Sequencing was done on a sample of peripheral blood. The receptors derive from a woman at least 80 years old with acute or convalescent COVID-19. Both conserved end residues are part of each CDR3. D genes are given only for firm matches. Only some rows state a clone size, as once, few, many or a class for expanded clones.

clone_size	v_call	d_call	j_call	cdr3_aa	cdr3_nt
NA	TRBV6-2/TRBV6-3	NA	TRBJ2-3	CASSYSTGDTDTQYF	TGTGCCAGCAGTTACTCGACAGGAGACACAGATACGCAGTATTTT
NA	TRBV7-3	NA	TRBJ1-6	CASSSQPAGDFSPLHF	TGTGCCAGCAGCTCCCAACCGGCCGGGGATTTTTCACCCCTCCACTTT
few	TRBV7-9	NA	TRBJ1-2	CASSRPDSGIYGYTF	TGTGCCAGCAGCCGGCCGGACAGCGGAATTTATGGCTACACCTTC
NA	TRBV5-1	TRBD2	TRBJ2-1	CASSPGQRGGLESFF	TGCGCCAGCAGCCCGGGTCAGCGGGGTGGTCTAGAATCGTTCTTC
NA	TRBV7-9	NA	TRBJ2-3	CASSPGNFLTDTQYF	TGTGCCAGCAGCCCGGGGAACTTCCTCACAGATACGCAGTATTTT
NA	TRBV27	TRBD2	TRBJ2-7	CASSSATSGNYEQYF	TGTGCCAGCAGTTCCGCTACTAGCGGGAACTACGAGCAGTACTTC
once	TRBV5-1	TRBD1	TRBJ1-1	CASSLGTGEAFF	TGCGCCAGCAGCTTGGGGACAGGAGAAGCTTTCTTT
NA	TRBV19	NA	TRBJ2-1	CASSINQLPPYNEQFF	TGTGCCAGTAGTATCAATCAACTACCCCCCTACAATGAGCAGTTCTTC
NA	TRBV2	NA	TRBJ1-5	CASSKTGPNQPQHF	TGTGCCAGCAGCAAAACAGGGCCCAATCAGCCCCAGCATTTT
NA	TRBV7-9	NA	TRBJ2-7	CASSLFGEQYF	TGTGCCAGCAGCTTATTCGGCGAGCAGTACTTC
NA	TRBV6-5	TRBD2	TRBJ2-1	CASRSLAGAYNEQFF	TGTGCCAGCAGATCTTTAGCGGGAGCCTACAATGAGCAGTTCTTC
NA	TRBV5-1	TRBD2	TRBJ2-1	CASSWGLAGDNEQFF	TGCGCCAGCAGCTGGGGACTAGCGGGAGACAATGAGCAGTTCTTC
NA	TRBV11-2	NA	TRBJ1-3	CASSPTAVAIYF	TGTGCCAGCAGCCCCACTGCCGTCGCCATATATTTT
NA	TRBV30	NA	TRBJ1-6	CAWSRTEDSSYNSPLHF	TGTGCCTGGAGTCGGACTGAAGATAGCTCCTATAATTCACCCCTCCACTTT
NA	TRBV3-1/TRBV3-2	NA	TRBJ2-7	CASSQDRGYEQYF	TGTGCCAGCAGCCAAGATCGGGGGTACGAGCAGTACTTC
NA	TRBV2	TRBD1	TRBJ1-5	CASSRQGLRNQPQHF	TGTGCCAGCAGCCGACAGGGGTTGCGCAATCAGCCCCAGCATTTT
NA	TRBV6-1	NA	TRBJ1-5	CASSENARTYQPQHF	TGTGCCAGCAGTGAAAATGCCAGGACTTATCAGCCCCAGCATTTT
NA	TRBV14	TRBD1	TRBJ1-1	CASSWTGAEAFF	TGTGCCAGCAGCTGGACAGGCGCTGAAGCTTTCTTT
NA	TRBV28	NA	TRBJ1-5	CASNSRGVWSNQPQHF	TGTGCCAGCAACAGCAGGGGAGTGTGGAGCAATCAGCCCCAGCATTTT
few	TRBV6-5	NA	TRBJ2-5	CAVGYSAIETQYF	TGTGCCGTGGGGTATAGCGCGATTGAGACCCAGTACTTC
NA	TRBV7-9	NA	TRBJ1-4	CASSSGAGLEKLFF	TGTGCCAGCAGCTCAGGTGCAGGTCTGGAAAAACTGTTTTTT
NA	TRBV6-5	TRBD1	TRBJ2-7	CASSKGASYEQYF	TGTGCCAGCAGTAAGGGGGCCTCCTACGAGCAGTACTTC
NA	TRBV2	TRBD1	TRBJ2-2	CASSVDRGNTGELFF	TGTGCCAGCAGTGTGGACAGGGGAAACACCGGGGAGCTGTTTTTT
NA	TRBV5-1	NA	TRBJ2-2	CASSLTTNTGELFF	TGCGCCAGCAGCCTTACAACGAACACCGGGGAGCTGTTTTTT
NA	TRBV5-8	NA	TRBJ1-5	CASSNLGANQPQHF	TGTGCCAGCAGCAACCTAGGCGCCAATCAGCCCCAGCATTTT
NA	TRBV10-1	NA	TRBJ2-5	CASSESQGSRGTQYF	TGCGCCAGCAGTGAGTCTCAGGGGAGTAGAGGGACCCAGTACTTC
NA	TRBV19	TRBD2	TRBJ2-1	CASSTHTGTRGYNEQFF	TGTGCCAGTAGTACTCATACCGGGACTAGAGGGTACAATGAGCAGTTCTTC
NA	TRBV6-6	NA	TRBJ2-5	CASSPRGTTGETQYF	TGTGCCAGCAGTCCTCGCGGAACCACCGGGGAGACCCAGTACTTC
few	TRBV30	NA	TRBJ2-3	CAWSETYMSTDTQYF	TGTGCCTGGAGTGAAACTTATATGAGCACAGATACGCAGTATTTT
few	TRBV6-1	NA	TRBJ1-5	CASSERQSSNQPQHF	TGTGCCAGCAGTGAGAGGCAGTCTAGCAATCAGCCCCAGCATTTT
NA	TRBV18	TRBD2	TRBJ2-1	CASSPPGTSGGDYNEQFF	TGTGCCAGCTCACCCCCCGGGACTAGCGGGGGGGATTACAATGAGCAGTTCTTC
NA	TRBV6-2/TRBV6-3	NA	TRBJ2-7	CASSYNSYEQYF	TGTGCCAGCAGTTATAACTCCTACGAGCAGTACTTC
once	TRBV19	NA	TRBJ2-7	CASSMGQGYEQYF	TGTGCCAGTAGTATGGGACAAGGCTACGAGCAGTACTTC
once	TRBV3-1/TRBV3-2	TRBD2	TRBJ2-1	CASSQAATSGTNEQFF	TGTGCCAGCAGCCAAGCTGCGACTAGCGGGACCAATGAGCAGTTCTTC
NA	TRBV30	TRBD2	TRBJ2-3	CAWRVGGGSVTQYF	TGTGCCTGGAGGGTTGGGGGGGGGTCGGTTACGCAGTATTTT
NA	TRBV28	NA	TRBJ1-2	CASSLTRANYGYTF	TGTGCCAGCAGTTTAACCAGGGCTAACTATGGCTACACCTTC
NA	TRBV3-1/TRBV3-2	NA	TRBJ2-7	CASSQGPYGQYF	TGTGCCAGCAGCCAAGGTCCTTACGGGCAGTACTTC
NA	TRBV6-5	NA	TRBJ2-5	CASNLPQGPQETQYF	TGTGCCAGTAATCTTCCTCAGGGGCCTCAGGAGACCCAGTACTTC
NA	TRBV5-1	TRBD2	TRBJ2-3	CASSLALAEHTDTQYF	TGCGCCAGCAGCTTGGCGCTAGCGGAGCACACAGATACGCAGTATTTT
NA	TRBV28	NA	TRBJ1-2	CASSDDGYYGYTF	TGTGCCAGCAGTGACGACGGGTACTATGGCTACACCTTC
NA	TRBV5-1	TRBD1	TRBJ1-2	CASSQGTGSGGYTF	TGCGCCAGCAGCCAAGGGACAGGGAGCGGCGGCTACACCTTC
NA	TRBV18	TRBD2	TRBJ2-5	CASSPAAGGPETQYF	TGTGCCAGCTCACCCGCAGCGGGAGGGCCCGAAACCCAGTACTTC
NA	TRBV30	NA	TRBJ2-3	CASGTSTDTQYF	TGTGCCTCCGGGACTAGCACAGATACGCAGTATTTT
NA	TRBV6-2/TRBV6-3	TRBD2	TRBJ2-3	CASSYPSSGRVEDTQYF	TGTGCCAGCAGTTACCCCTCTAGCGGGAGGGTTGAAGATACGCAGTATTTT
NA	TRBV28	NA	TRBJ2-3	CASSPTATDTQYF	TGTGCCAGCAGTCCGACAGCTACAGATACGCAGTATTTT
NA	TRBV28	TRBD2	TRBJ2-2	CASSSIGVAGGKNTGELFF	TGTGCCAGCAGTTCCATCGGGGTAGCGGGAGGAAAAAACACCGGGGAGCTGTTTTTT
NA	TRBV7-8	TRBD2	TRBJ2-3	CASSLGGGTSGTDTQYF	TGTGCCAGCAGCTTAGGGGGCGGGACTAGCGGGACAGATACGCAGTATTTT
NA	TRBV5-1	TRBD1	TRBJ1-2	CASSQDRVNYGYTF	TGCGCCAGCAGCCAGGACAGGGTAAACTATGGCTACACCTTC
NA	TRBV6-5	NA	TRBJ2-7	CASKSSSYEQYF	TGTGCCAGCAAAAGTAGTAGCTACGAGCAGTACTTC
NA	TRBV2	NA	TRBJ1-1	CASRWGENTEAFF	TGTGCCAGCAGATGGGGAGAGAACACTGAAGCTTTCTTT
few	TRBV6-4	TRBD2	TRBJ2-1	CASSDSGGANNEQFF	TGTGCCAGCAGTGACAGCGGGGGGGCTAACAATGAGCAGTTCTTC
few	TRBV10-3	NA	TRBJ2-7	CAISESRGDYEQYF	TGTGCCATCAGTGAGTCCAGGGGGGACTACGAGCAGTACTTC
once	TRBV27	TRBD1	TRBJ2-5	CASSPTGGQETQYF	TGTGCCAGCAGTCCGACAGGGGGCCAAGAGACCCAGTACTTC